Below, 7 T cell receptor beta chains from the same sample are listed, as sequenced in a study of OX40 agonist ivuxolimab in advanced cancers. The data were produced by immunoSEQ multiplex PCR, yet TCRdb's version contains in-frame clones alone and is incomplete. The data hold 39,000 or so clones, with 70% to 90% observed a single time. The input for sequencing was CD4+ or CD8+ T cells sorted from blood, taken in a trial of the OX40 agonist ivuxolimab. The receptor set was obtained from an adult with an advanced solid tumor such as melanoma, head and neck, liver or kidney cancer.

The chain has TRBV19 and TRBJ2-5; D is undetermined. V was shortened by 5 bases and J by 2 bases, with 12 bases between the two germline ends. The germline gives CDR1 LNHDA, CDR2 SQIVND (reference sequence). The CDR3 length is 14 residues. CDR3 in amino acids: CASSPRTQQETQYF. CDR3 bases: TGTGCCAGTAGTCCCAGGACGCAACAAGAGACCCAGTACTTC.

This chain uses TRBV7-9 with TRBJ2-7; D is possibly TRBD1 (5 bases). V was cut by 3 bases and J by 1 base, with 13 bases left in between. CDR1 is SEHNR and CDR2 is FQNEAQ in the germline V gene (reference sequence). The CDR3 has 15 amino acids. For the CDR3, the DNA is TGTGCCAGCAGCTTCAGGGTTGGCACTTCCTACGAGCAGTACTTC. This translates into CASSFRVGTSYEQYF.

This clone has only a few counts. The chain employs TRBV11-2 and TRBJ2-7; 7 bases line up with TRBD1. Germline CDR1 reads SGHAT; CDR2 reads FQNNGV. V was pared by 0 bases and J by 0 bases, with 5 bases of the junction left unmatched. CDR3 length equals 16 residues. For the CDR3, the DNA is TGTGCCAGCAGCTTAGACGGGACAGACACCTCCTACGAGCAGTACTTC. This codes for CASSLDGTDTSYEQYF.

The genes are TRBV9 and TRBJ1-1; D is uncertain. The CDR3 is 13 residues long. V gave up 0 bases and J gave up 5 bases, with 8 bases separating them. The V gene's germline CDR1 is SGDLS and CDR2 YYNGEE. CDR3 nucleotides: TGTGCCAGCAGCGTAGACGGGATAACTGAAGCTTTCTTT. Residues: CASSVDGITEAFF.

This sequence joins TRBV29-1 and TRBJ2-7; D is possibly TRBD1 or TRBD2 (5 bases each). The V gene's germline CDR1 is SQVTM and CDR2 ANQGSEA. V was pared by 7 bases and J by 0 bases, with 13 bases between. The CDR3 spans 13 residues. For the CDR3, the DNA is TGCAGCGGTAGGGACGGGGACTCCTACGAGCAGTACTTC. Amino acids: CSGRDGDSYEQYF.

This sequence joins TRBV5-6 and TRBJ2-2, with 7 bases identical to TRBD1. The J segment lost 5 bases and the V segment lost 4 bases, leaving 5 bases of the junction unmatched. The germline V gene encodes CDR1 SGHDT and CDR2 YYEEEE. The CDR3 consists of 14 residues. In DNA, the CDR3 is TGTGCCAGCAGCATGACAGGGTGGACCGGGGAGCTGTTTTTT. Its protein is CASSMTGWTGELFF.

As to this clone: Other DNA sequences within the sample encode an identical CDR3. This chain uses TRBV27 with TRBJ1-5; D ambiguous. CDR3 length equals 12 residues. V lost 6 bases, J lost 2 bases, and 5 bases lay in between. From germline, CDR1 is MNHEY and CDR2 SMNVEV (reference sequence). Here the CDR3 reads CASRVGNQPQHF. The CDR3 DNA reads TGTGCCAGCAGGGTTGGCAATCAGCCCCAGCATTTT.